A selection of T cell receptor beta chains follows, all from one sample in a study of blood T cell repertoires in COVID-19. Sequencing was performed with immunoSEQ multiplex PCR; in TCRdb, only in-frame clones are kept and a portion is missing. The data hold about 200,000 clones, with around 90% observed a single time. The specimen sequenced was peripheral blood. The receptor source for this set is a man aged 25 to 40 with acute or convalescent COVID-19. The CDR3 runs from the conserved cysteine through the conserved F or W. D genes are given only for firm matches. Size values are once, few and many counts, or a class for expanded clones, and some rows have none.

-	TRBV5-1	TRBJ2-3	15	once	CASSLSRVATDTQYF	TGCGCCAGCAGCTTGTCCCGGGTGGCCACAGATACGCAGTATTTT
TRBD2	TRBV5-6	TRBJ2-7	16	-	CASRPTGTSGISEQYF	TGTGCCAGCAGGCCTACCGGGACTAGCGGGATTAGCGAGCAGTACTTC
TRBD2	TRBV30	TRBJ2-5	14	-	CAWSVGGGVETQYF	TGTGCCTGGAGTGTCGGCGGGGGGGTGGAGACCCAGTACTTC
-	TRBV27	TRBJ2-1	14	once	CASSPVGSYNEQFF	TGTGCCAGCAGTCCTGTCGGTTCCTACAATGAGCAGTTCTTC
TRBD2	TRBV4-2	TRBJ2-5	16	-	CASSRTSGGSGETQYF	TGTGCCAGCAGCCGGACTAGCGGGGGATCAGGAGAGACCCAGTACTTC
TRBD1	TRBV10-3	TRBJ2-1	15	-	CAISGAGTGYNEQFF	TGTGCCATCAGTGGGGCCGGGACAGGGTACAATGAGCAGTTCTTC
-	TRBV4-1	TRBJ1-2	15	-	CASSHGGADYYGYTF	TGCGCCAGCAGCCATGGGGGGGCGGACTACTATGGCTACACCTTC
TRBD2	TRBV18	TRBJ2-3	16	-	CASSSRTSASTDTQYF	TGTGCCAGCTCATCTCGGACTAGCGCTAGCACAGATACGCAGTATTTT
TRBD1	TRBV5-1	TRBJ1-1	15	-	CASKDRGPLNTEAFF	TGCGCCAGCAAGGACAGGGGGCCCCTGAACACTGAAGCTTTCTTT
-	TRBV4-2	TRBJ2-5	14	once	CASSQSQGAETQYF	TGTGCCAGCAGCCAGTCACAGGGTGCAGAGACCCAGTACTTC
-	TRBV5-4	TRBJ1-3	14	few	CASSLKESGNTIYF	TGTGCCAGCAGCTTGAAGGAGAGTGGAAACACCATATATTTT
-	TRBV28	TRBJ1-5	14	-	CASSLVQGNQPQHF	TGTGCCAGCAGTTTAGTCCAGGGGAATCAGCCCCAGCATTTT
TRBD1	TRBV5-1	TRBJ2-6	19	-	CASSFQTGSKVMGANVLTF	TGCGCCAGCAGCTTCCAGACAGGGTCGAAGGTGATGGGGGCCAACGTCCTGACTTTC
TRBD1	TRBV27	TRBJ1-1	16	-	CASSYRIDRDQTEAFF	TGTGCCAGCAGTTACCGAATCGACAGGGATCAAACTGAAGCTTTCTTT
TRBD2	TRBV6-5	TRBJ2-1	15	-	CASSLTSGRYNEQFF	TGTGCCAGCAGTTTGACTAGCGGGAGATACAATGAGCAGTTCTTC
TRBD1	TRBV4-1	TRBJ1-2	17	-	CASSLSGIQGANYGYTF	TGCGCCAGCAGCCTCTCGGGGATACAGGGGGCTAACTATGGCTACACCTTC
-	TRBV6-6	TRBJ1-1	13	-	CVTPGGANTEAFF	TGTGTTACCCCGGGGGGCGCAAACACTGAAGCTTTCTTT
-	TRBV6-5	TRBJ1-2	14	-	CASRSTGVLKGYTF	TGTGCCAGCAGATCGACCGGGGTCCTGAAGGGCTACACCTTC
TRBD2	TRBV30	TRBJ2-3	15	-	CAWSVGGTSGATQYF	TGTGCCTGGAGTGTAGGGGGGACTAGCGGGGCAACGCAGTATTTT
TRBD1	TRBV19	TRBJ2-1	14	-	CASSIQGAYNEQFF	TGTGCCAGTAGTATACAGGGGGCCTACAATGAGCAGTTCTTC
-	TRBV5-1	TRBJ2-2	14	-	CASSPRANTGELFF	TGCGCCAGCAGCCCCAGGGCGAACACCGGGGAGCTGTTTTTT
TRBD2	TRBV6-5	TRBJ2-7	14	-	CASRPAGASYEQYF	TGTGCCAGCAGGCCAGCGGGGGCATCCTACGAGCAGTACTTC
-	TRBV5-1	TRBJ1-2	15	-	CASSPPGAFNYGYTF	TGCGCCAGCAGCCCGCCAGGGGCTTTTAACTATGGCTACACCTTC
-	TRBV6-9	TRBJ1-4	13	-	CASRDRYNEKLFF	TGTGCCAGCAGGGACAGATATAATGAAAAACTGTTTTTT
-	TRBV7-2	TRBJ2-2	17	-	CASSLGGTPWSTGELFF	TGTGCCAGCAGCTTAGGAGGGACACCCTGGAGCACCGGGGAGCTGTTTTTT
TRBD1	TRBV2	TRBJ2-7	15	once	CASSSVTGKSYEQYF	TGTGCCAGCAGTTCCGTGACAGGGAAATCCTACGAGCAGTACTTC
-	TRBV2	TRBJ2-7	13	-	CASSVSALYEQYF	TGTGCCAGCTCGGTTAGCGCCCTTTACGAGCAGTACTTC
TRBD2	TRBV7-2	TRBJ2-7	18	-	CASSSPSTSGSSRYEQYF	TGTGCCAGCAGCTCACCTTCAACTAGCGGGAGTTCACGCTACGAGCAGTACTTC
-	TRBV4-1	TRBJ1-6	16	-	CASSQDGRTYNSPLHF	TGCGCCAGCAGCCAAGATGGCCGGACTTATAATTCACCCCTCCACTTT
TRBD2	TRBV25-1	TRBJ2-4	11	-	CASTAGGIQYF	TGTGCCAGCACAGCGGGGGGCATTCAGTACTTC
-	TRBV6-1	TRBJ1-5	13	-	CASSESWGQPQHF	TGTGCCAGCAGTGAAAGTTGGGGCCAGCCCCAGCATTTT
TRBD1	TRBV23-1	TRBJ1-1	14	-	CASSQPGQPYEAFF	TGCGCCAGCAGTCAACCGGGACAGCCTTATGAAGCTTTCTTT
-	TRBV5-1	TRBJ2-2	15	-	CASSLLDTNTGELFF	TGCGCCAGCAGCTTGCTGGACACGAACACCGGGGAGCTGTTTTTT
TRBD1	TRBV4-1	TRBJ1-5	15	-	CASSSGTVLSQPQHF	TGCGCCAGCAGCTCCGGGACAGTATTGTCTCAGCCCCAGCATTTT
-	TRBV19	TRBJ1-2	15	-	CASSTRRTARYGYTF	TGTGCCAGTAGTACTAGACGGACAGCGCGCTATGGCTACACCTTC
-	TRBV5-1	TRBJ2-1	19	once	CASSLMDQGLPTTYNEQFF	TGCGCCAGCAGCTTGATGGATCAGGGCCTACCAACTACTTACAATGAGCAGTTCTTC
-	TRBV28	TRBJ1-3	13	once	CASSPGLMYTIYF	TGTGCCAGCAGTCCGGGACTTATGTACACCATATATTTT
-	TRBV30	TRBJ1-5	13	-	CAWAGGLGQPQHF	TGTGCCTGGGCGGGGGGTCTCGGTCAGCCCCAGCATTTT
TRBD1	TRBV10-2	TRBJ2-1	14	few	CASRTGGSYNEQFF	TGCGCCAGCAGGACAGGGGGCTCTTACAATGAGCAGTTCTTC
-	TRBV27	TRBJ2-2	12	-	CASSFEVGELFF	TGTGCCAGCAGTTTCGAGGTTGGGGAGCTGTTTTTT
-	TRBV11-3	TRBJ2-2	15	-	CASSLAGSNTGELFF	TGTGCCAGCAGCTTAGCCGGTTCGAACACCGGGGAGCTGTTTTTT
-	TRBV18	TRBJ1-1	13	-	CASSSDRNTEAFF	TGTGCCAGCTCATCAGACAGGAACACTGAAGCTTTCTTT
-	TRBV11-2	TRBJ2-2	16	many	CASSFGSGTNTGELFF	TGTGCCAGCAGCTTTGGATCGGGGACGAACACCGGGGAGCTGTTTTTT
-	TRBV12-3/TRBV12-4	TRBJ2-3	11	-	CASSGKGAQYF	TGTGCCAGCAGTGGGAAGGGGGCGCAGTATTTT
-	TRBV15	TRBJ1-2	14	-	CATSRTLISDGYTF	TGTGCCACCAGCAGGACACTTATCTCGGATGGCTACACCTTC
TRBD1	TRBV5-8	TRBJ2-5	15	-	CASSFTQAGGETQYF	TGTGCCAGCAGCTTTACCCAAGCAGGGGGAGAGACCCAGTACTTC
TRBD2	TRBV2	TRBJ2-4	14	-	CASLRGTGGNIQYF	TGTGCCAGCTTGAGGGGCACGGGAGGAAACATTCAGTACTTC
TRBD2	TRBV27	TRBJ2-1	16	-	CASSFTLAGAQDEQFF	TGTGCCAGCAGTTTTACGCTAGCGGGAGCGCAGGATGAGCAGTTCTTC